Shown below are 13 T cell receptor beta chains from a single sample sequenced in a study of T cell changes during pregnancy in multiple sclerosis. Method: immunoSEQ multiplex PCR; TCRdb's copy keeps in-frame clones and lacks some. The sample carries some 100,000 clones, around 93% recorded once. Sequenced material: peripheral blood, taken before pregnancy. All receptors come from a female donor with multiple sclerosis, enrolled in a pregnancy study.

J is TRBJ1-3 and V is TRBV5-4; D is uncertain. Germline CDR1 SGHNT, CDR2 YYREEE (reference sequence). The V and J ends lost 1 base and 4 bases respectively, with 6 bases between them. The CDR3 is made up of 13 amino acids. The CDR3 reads CASSLRGGNTIYF. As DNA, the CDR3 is TGTGCCAGCAGCTTGAGAGGCGGAAACACCATATATTTT. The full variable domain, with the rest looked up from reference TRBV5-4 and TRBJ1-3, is ETGVTQSPTHLIKTRGQQVTLRCSSQSGHNTVSWYQQALGQGPQFIFQYYREEENGRGNFPPRFSGLQFPNYSSELNVNALELDDSALYLCASSLRGGNTIYFGEGSWLTVV.

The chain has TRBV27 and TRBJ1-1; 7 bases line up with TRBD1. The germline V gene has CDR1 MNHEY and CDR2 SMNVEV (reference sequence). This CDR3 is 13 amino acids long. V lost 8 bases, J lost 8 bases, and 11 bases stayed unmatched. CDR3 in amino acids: CASSKGGHGEAFF. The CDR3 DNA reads TGTGCCAGCTCTAAAGGGGGCCACGGGGAAGCTTTCTTT.

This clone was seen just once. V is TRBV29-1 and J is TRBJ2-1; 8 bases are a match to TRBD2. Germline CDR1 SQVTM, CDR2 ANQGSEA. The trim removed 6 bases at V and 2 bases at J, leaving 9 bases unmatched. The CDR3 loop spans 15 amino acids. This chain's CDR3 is CSVAGLAPTYNEQFF. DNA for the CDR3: TGCAGCGTAGCCGGACTAGCCCCAACCTACAATGAGCAGTTCTTC.

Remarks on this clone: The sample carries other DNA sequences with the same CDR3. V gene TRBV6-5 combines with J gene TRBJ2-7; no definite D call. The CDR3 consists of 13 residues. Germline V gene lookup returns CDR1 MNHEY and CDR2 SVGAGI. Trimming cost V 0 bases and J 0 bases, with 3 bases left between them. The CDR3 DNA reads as TGTGCCAGCAGTTACTCGAGCTCCTACGAGCAGTACTTC. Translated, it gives CASSYSSSYEQYF.

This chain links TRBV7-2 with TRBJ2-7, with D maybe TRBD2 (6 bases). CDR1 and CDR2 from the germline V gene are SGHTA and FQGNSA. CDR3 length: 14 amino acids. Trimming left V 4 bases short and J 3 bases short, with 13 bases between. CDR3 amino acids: CASSSRRVDYEQYF. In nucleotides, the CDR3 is TGTGCCAGCAGCTCCAGGAGGGTGGACTACGAGCAGTACTTC. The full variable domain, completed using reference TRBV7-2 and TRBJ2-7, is GAGVSQSPSNKVTEKGKDVELRCDPISGHTALYWYRQSLGQGLEFLIYFQGNSAPDKSGLPSDRFSAERTGGSVSTLTIQRTQQEDSAVYLCASSSRRVDYEQYFGPGTRLTVT.

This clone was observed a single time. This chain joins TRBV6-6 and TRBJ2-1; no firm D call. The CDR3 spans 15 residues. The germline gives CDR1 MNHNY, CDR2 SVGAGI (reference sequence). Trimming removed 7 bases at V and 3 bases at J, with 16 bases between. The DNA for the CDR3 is TGTGCCAGCAAGGTAGGAGCCACGAGCTACAATGAGCAGTTCTTC. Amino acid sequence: CASKVGATSYNEQFF.

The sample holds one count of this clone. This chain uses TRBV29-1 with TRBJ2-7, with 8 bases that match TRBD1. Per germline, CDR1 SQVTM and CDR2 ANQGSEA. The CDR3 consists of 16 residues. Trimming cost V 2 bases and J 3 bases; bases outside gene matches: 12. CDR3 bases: TGCAGCGTTGAACTGCTCCAAGGCGGACAGGGCTACGAGCAGTACTTC. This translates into CSVELLQGGQGYEQYF.

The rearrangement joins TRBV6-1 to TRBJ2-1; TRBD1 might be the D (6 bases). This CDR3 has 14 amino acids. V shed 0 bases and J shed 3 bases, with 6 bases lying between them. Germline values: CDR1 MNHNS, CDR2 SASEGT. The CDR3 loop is CASSEAGGYNEQFF. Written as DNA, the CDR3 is TGTGCCAGCAGTGAAGCAGGGGGCTACAATGAGCAGTTCTTC.

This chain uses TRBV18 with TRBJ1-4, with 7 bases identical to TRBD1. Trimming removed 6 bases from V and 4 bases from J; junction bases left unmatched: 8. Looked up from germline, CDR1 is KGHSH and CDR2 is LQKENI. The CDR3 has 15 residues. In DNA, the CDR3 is TGTGCCAGCTCTCGAACAGGGGCTCTTAATGAAAAACTGTTTTTT. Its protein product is CASSRTGALNEKLFF.

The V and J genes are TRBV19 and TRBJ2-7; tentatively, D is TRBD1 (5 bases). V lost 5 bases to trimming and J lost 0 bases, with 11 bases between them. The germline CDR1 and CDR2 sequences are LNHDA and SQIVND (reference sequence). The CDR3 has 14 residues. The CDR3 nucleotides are TGTGCCAGTAGTGTCGACAGCCCCTCCTACGAGCAGTACTTC. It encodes CASSVDSPSYEQYF.

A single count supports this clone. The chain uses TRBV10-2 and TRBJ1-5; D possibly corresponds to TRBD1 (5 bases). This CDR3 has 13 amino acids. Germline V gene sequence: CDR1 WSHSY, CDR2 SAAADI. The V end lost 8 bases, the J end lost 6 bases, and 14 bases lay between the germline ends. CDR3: CASSDRWGQPQHF. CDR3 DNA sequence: TGCGCCAGCTCTGACAGATGGGGTCAGCCCCAGCATTTT.

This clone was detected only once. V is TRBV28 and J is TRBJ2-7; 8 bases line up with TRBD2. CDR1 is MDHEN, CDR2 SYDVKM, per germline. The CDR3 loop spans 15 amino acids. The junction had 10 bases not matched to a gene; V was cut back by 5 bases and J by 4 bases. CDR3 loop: CASSKLGTRSYEQYF. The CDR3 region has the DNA TGTGCCAGCAGTAAATTAGGGACTAGAAGTTACGAGCAGTACTTC.

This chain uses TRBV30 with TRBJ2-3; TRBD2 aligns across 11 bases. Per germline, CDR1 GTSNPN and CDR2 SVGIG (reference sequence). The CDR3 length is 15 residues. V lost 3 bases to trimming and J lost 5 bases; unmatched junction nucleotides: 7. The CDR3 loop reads CAWSILAGVEDTQYF. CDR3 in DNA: TGTGCCTGGAGCATACTAGCGGGAGTTGAAGATACGCAGTATTTT.